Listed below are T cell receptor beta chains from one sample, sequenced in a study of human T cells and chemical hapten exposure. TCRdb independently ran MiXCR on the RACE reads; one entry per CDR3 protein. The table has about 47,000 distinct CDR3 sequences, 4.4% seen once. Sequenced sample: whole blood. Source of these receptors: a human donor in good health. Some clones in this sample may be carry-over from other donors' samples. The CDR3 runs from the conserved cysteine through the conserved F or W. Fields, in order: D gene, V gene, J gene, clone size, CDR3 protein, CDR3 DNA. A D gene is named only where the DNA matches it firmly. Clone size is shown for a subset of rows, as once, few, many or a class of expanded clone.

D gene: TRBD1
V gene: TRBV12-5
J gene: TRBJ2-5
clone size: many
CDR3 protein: CASCRDSQETQYF
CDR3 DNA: TGTGCTAGCTGCCGGGACAGCCAAGAGACCCAGTACTTC

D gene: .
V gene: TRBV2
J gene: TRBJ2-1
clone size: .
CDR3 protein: CASSRTAYNEQFF
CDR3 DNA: TGTGCCAGCAGCAGGACAGCCTACAATGAGCAGTTCTTC

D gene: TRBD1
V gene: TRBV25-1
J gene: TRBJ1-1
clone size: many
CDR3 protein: CASVSIQGGTEAFF
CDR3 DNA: TGTGCCAGTGTTTCCATTCAGGGGGGCACTGAAGCTTTCTTT

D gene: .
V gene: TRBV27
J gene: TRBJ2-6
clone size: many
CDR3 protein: CASSFRTVPGANVLTF
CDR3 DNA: TGTGCCAGCAGTTTCAGGACAGTTCCTGGGGCCAACGTCCTGACTTTC

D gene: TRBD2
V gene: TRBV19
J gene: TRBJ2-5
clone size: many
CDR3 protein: CASSASGRIRLETQYF
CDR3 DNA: TGTGCCAGTAGTGCTAGCGGGAGAATCAGGTTGGAGACCCAGTACTTC

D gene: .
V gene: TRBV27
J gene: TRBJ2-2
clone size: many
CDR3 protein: CASSLYQGTGELFF
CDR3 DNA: TGTGCCAGCAGTTTATATCAGGGGACCGGGGAGCTGTTTTTT

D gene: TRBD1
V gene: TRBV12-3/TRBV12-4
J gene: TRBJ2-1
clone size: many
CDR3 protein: CASSLVGQGAGEQFF
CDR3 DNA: TGTGCCAGCAGTTTAGTGGGACAGGGGGCCGGGGAGCAGTTCTTC

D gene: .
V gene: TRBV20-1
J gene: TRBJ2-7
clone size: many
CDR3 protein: CSASNGRHEQYF
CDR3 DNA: TGCAGTGCTAGTAATGGTCGCCACGAGCAGTACTTC

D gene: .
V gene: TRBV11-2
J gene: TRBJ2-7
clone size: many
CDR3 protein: CASSPVGGRAYEQYF
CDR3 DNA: TGTGCCAGCAGCCCCGTCGGCGGGCGCGCCTACGAGCAGTACTTC

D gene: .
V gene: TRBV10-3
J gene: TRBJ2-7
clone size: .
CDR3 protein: CAISGDYEQYF
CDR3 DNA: TGTGCCATCAGTGGGGACTACGAGCAGTACTTC

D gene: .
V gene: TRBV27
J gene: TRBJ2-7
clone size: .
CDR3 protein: CASSSLSYEQYF
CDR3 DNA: TGTGCCAGCAGTTCCCTCTCCTACGAGCAGTACTTC

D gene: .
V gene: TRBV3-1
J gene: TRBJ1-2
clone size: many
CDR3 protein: CASSQVREGPNYGYTF
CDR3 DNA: TGTGCCAGCAGCCAAGTCCGGGAGGGACCGAACTATGGCTACACCTTC

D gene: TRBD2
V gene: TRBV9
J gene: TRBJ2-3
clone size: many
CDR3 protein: CASSPSGAYSTDTQYF
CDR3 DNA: TGTGCCAGCAGCCCGAGCGGGGCTTATAGCACAGATACGCAGTATTTT

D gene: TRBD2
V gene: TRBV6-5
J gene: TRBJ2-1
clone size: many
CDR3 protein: CASSYPSSGEGTYNEQFF
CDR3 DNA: TGTGCCAGCAGTTACCCCTCTAGCGGGGAGGGAACCTACAATGAGCAGTTCTTC